This T cell receptor (beta chain) appears in the sequencing data of a study of CD8 T cells in Susac syndrome. CDR1 is MGHRA, CDR2 YSYEKL, per germline. The CDR3 covers 16 residues. The J segment lost 4 bases and the V segment lost 6 bases, leaving 7 bases of the junction unmatched. Random-hexamer reverse transcription was applied to about 0.45 to 1 ug RNA. Via MiXCR, TCRdb re-called the immunoSEQ multiplex PCR reads, giving one row per CDR3 protein. This table holds 200,000 or so distinct CDR3 sequences, roughly 96% found once. The chain carries TRBV4-1 and TRBJ2-2, with TRBD1 identical over 11 bases. Sequencing was carried out using CD4+ T cells from PBMCs. The TCR sequence derives from a human donor with multiple sclerosis. CDR3 amino acids: CASSGQGARPTGELFF. In DNA form, the CDR3 reads TGCGCCAGCAGTGGACAGGGGGCGCGTCCCACCGGGGAGCTGTTTTTT.